This paragraph reports one T cell receptor beta chain. Its antigen has not been determined. This entry is derived from a study of monozygotic twins with inflammatory bowel disease (dated by TCRdb to about 2019). For the study in its entirety: A total of some 30 monozygotic twin pairs were included in the full study, comprising nine German pairs (four IBD-concordant, five IBD-discordant) and 19 IBD-discordant Danish pairs. The search for disease-associated traits relied mainly on comparing, within discordant pairs, IBD patients with their genetically identical healthy co-twins. Each individual had, on average, about 151 000 unique TCRalpha sequences and 181 000 unique TCRbeta sequences available for analysis. Summary of the overall study and its limitations: No single strong signal or clonotype linked to IBD turned up in the results, so the idea that one exists was not supported. IBD patients shared fewer clonotypes with other individuals than healthy twins did, most markedly in patients showing signs of disease activity. Background noise and inter-individual variability may have been introduced into the repertoires by the differing immunosuppressive treatments among patients. Repertoire similarity did not differ between concordant and discordant twins, which could be due to limited statistical power. IBD patients had lower TCRbeta repertoire diversity, measured by the inverse Simpson index, than their healthy co-twins. Different T cell subtypes could not be distinguished in the analysis.

A roughly 2.7 ml peripheral blood sample was drawn into PAXgene tubes per donor and stored at -80°C. Without any T cell sorting, total RNA was extracted from whole blood using the PAXgene blood miRNA kit on an automated QIAcube. Peripheral blood from monozygotic twin pairs, either concordant or discordant for inflammatory bowel disease, underwent deep TCRalpha and TCRbeta repertoire profiling that used unique molecular barcoding. For every twin pair, smoking habits were documented, and each individual was categorised as a current, former or never smoker. Library preparation employed 5' RACE. For each TCR library, around 4,000 ng of total RNA was used. cDNA was synthesized with SMARTScribe reverse transcriptase in eight separate reactions per sample. Unique molecular identifiers containing a 6-nucleotide sample barcode were introduced through template switching during cDNA synthesis. Amplification of TCRalpha and TCRbeta cDNA involved two nested PCRs of 16 and 9 cycles, and each PCR was followed by bead purification. Before amplification, the cDNA was treated with uracil DNA-glycosylase and purified using the QIAquick PCR purification kit. The second PCR added Illumina TruSeq-compatible adapters along with sample-specific barcodes. TapeStation and Qubit were used to check library quality and concentration, and 4 to 6 ng of each library went into the pool. Sequencing of pooled libraries was carried out on an Illumina HiSeq2500 single-index Rapid Run using 2 x 100 bp reads and custom sequencing primers. In the source study's methods: PCR and sequencing errors were corrected by UMI-based consensus assembly using MiGEC version 1.2.6. MiXCR version 2.1.1 handled V(D)J alignment, clonotype assembly and CDR3 extraction. To normalise gene usage, clonotype sharing and MAIT/NKT TCR abundance, the top 1000, 10 000 and 20 000 clonotypes in each sample were analysed. Diversity was computed as the inverse Simpson index with the vegan R package after downsampling to 27 000 UMIs. Paired Mann-Whitney U tests on discordant twin pairs were used, with Benjamini-Hochberg multiple-testing correction. Once TCRdb had reprocessed the reads, it stored one entry per CDR3 protein sequence and supplied no DNA. It is TCRdb's table, rather than the study itself, that gives the V and J calls and clone size. In this sample's table one finds approximately 400,000 distinct CDR3 sequences. In total, the top ten clones hold around 2.5% of the sample.

The sequence was obtained from a human donor with ulcerative colitis or Crohn's disease, or a healthy co-twin of an affected twin (not recorded which). The sequenced sample was blood.

The CDR3 sequence is CASSLEGAGGNQPQHF. The chain links TRBV12-3 or TRBV12-4 with TRBJ1-5; the TCRdb D gene call, TRBD1, has no DNA to confirm it. Spanning cysteine to phenylalanine, the CDR3 consists of 16 amino acids. The DNA sequence is not available.